Listed below are T cell receptor beta chains from one sample, sequenced in a study of cytomegalovirus exposure and HLA in healthy donors. The data were produced by immunoSEQ multiplex PCR, yet TCRdb's version contains in-frame clones alone and is incomplete. The top ten hold 3% to 4% of the sample, which has 70,000 to 95,000 clones, under 95% seen once. The source material was PBMCs. These receptors were collected from a woman younger than 45 in good health and CMV-seronegative. Each CDR3 is given with its conserved first and last residue. A D gene is named only where the DNA matches it firmly. The size field is filled for only some rows; it gives once, few, many or a size class.

clone size | J gene | CDR3 length | V gene | D gene | CDR3 DNA | CDR3 protein
. | TRBJ1-2 | 14 | TRBV7-9 | TRBD1 | TGTGCCAGCAGCACACAGGGGGCCTCTGGTGGCTACACCTTC | CASSTQGASGGYTF
. | TRBJ2-1 | 12 | TRBV7-9 | . | TGTGCCAGCAGCCTATTAGCGAGTGAGCAGTTCTTC | CASSLLASEQFF
. | TRBJ2-7 | 18 | TRBV4-3 | TRBD1 | TGCGCCAGCAGCCAAGATCTCAAGGGGACAGGGGGTGGGCACGAGCAGTACTTC | CASSQDLKGTGGGHEQYF
. | TRBJ2-5 | 14 | TRBV5-4 | TRBD1 | TGTGCCAGCAGCGGGACAGGGGGACAAGAGACCCAGTACTTC | CASSGTGGQETQYF
. | TRBJ1-2 | 14 | TRBV6-5 | TRBD1 | TGTGCCAGCAGTTGGGGACAGGGGGCGGCGGGCTACACCTTC | CASSWGQGAAGYTF
. | TRBJ1-3 | 16 | TRBV27 | TRBD1 | TGTGCCAGCAGGCTGACAGGGTCGCTCTCTGGAAACACCATATATTTT | CASRLTGSLSGNTIYF
few | TRBJ1-1 | 15 | TRBV9 | . | TGTGCCAGCAGCGCCCTCGGGTCCGGGAACACTGAAGCTTTCTTT | CASSALGSGNTEAFF
few | TRBJ2-7 | 15 | TRBV7-2 | TRBD2 | TGTGCCAGCAGCTTGGGACTAGCGAATTCCTACGAGCAGTACTTC | CASSLGLANSYEQYF
. | TRBJ1-4 | 15 | TRBV7-9 | . | TGTGCCAGCAGCTTTTCGGGTCTGGATAAGGAAAAACTGTTTTTT | CASSFSGLDKEKLFF
. | TRBJ2-3 | 15 | TRBV5-1 | . | TGCGCCACCCGACTCGGGACTGTTAGCACAGATACGCAGTATTTT | CATRLGTVSTDTQYF
. | TRBJ1-1 | 11 | TRBV20-1 | . | TGCACCGAGGGGGGGGGCACTGAAGCTTTCTTT | CTEGGGTEAFF
. | TRBJ2-1 | 17 | TRBV19 | . | TGTGCCAGTAGTATCCTACGGACCTCGACAGTCTACAATGAGCAGTTCTTC | CASSILRTSTVYNEQFF
. | TRBJ2-5 | 13 | TRBV6-5 | TRBD1 | TGTGCCAGCAGACAGGGGGCCCAAGAGACCCAGTACTTC | CASRQGAQETQYF
. | TRBJ2-7 | 16 | TRBV4-2 | TRBD2 | TGTGCCAGCAGCCTAAAAGCGGGAGGGGGCTCGTACGAGCAGTACTTC | CASSLKAGGGSYEQYF
. | TRBJ1-1 | 17 | TRBV5-1 | TRBD1 | TGCGCCAGCAGCTTGAAGGGACAGATAGACTTGAACACTGAAGCTTTCTTT | CASSLKGQIDLNTEAFF
once | TRBJ2-2 | 17 | TRBV4-2 | TRBD1 | TGTGCCAGCAGCCAGGTTACAGGGGGCGCGGGCACCGGGGAGCTGTTTTTT | CASSQVTGGAGTGELFF
once | TRBJ1-1 | 16 | TRBV19 | . | TGTGCCAGTGCGTCCGGGCGACCGGGAGGGAACACTGAAGCTTTCTTT | CASASGRPGGNTEAFF
. | TRBJ2-5 | 18 | TRBV12-2 | . | TGTGCAAGTCGCTTTCCTAGCGGGAGTAACGTACATGGAGAGACCCAGTACTTC | CASRFPSGSNVHGETQYF
. | TRBJ2-1 | 17 | TRBV7-2 | TRBD2 | TGTGCCAGCAGCCCGAGATGGACTAGCGGGAGGGCAAGCGAGCAGTTCTTC | CASSPRWTSGRASEQFF
. | TRBJ1-1 | 14 | TRBV7-6 | . | TGTGCCAGCAGCTTAAAAGGGAGGAACACTGAAGCTTTCTTT | CASSLKGRNTEAFF
. | TRBJ1-3 | 18 | TRBV7-9 | . | TGTGCCAGCAGCTTGAGATGGTCCGGAGCGAATGAGGGAAACACCATATATTTT | CASSLRWSGANEGNTIYF
. | TRBJ2-2 | 18 | TRBV4-1 | . | TGCGCCAGCAGCCAAGATTTACTGGTACGAGGGAGCACCGGGGAGCTGTTTTTT | CASSQDLLVRGSTGELFF
. | TRBJ2-1 | 16 | TRBV4-1 | TRBD2 | TGCGCCAGCAGCCAAGATCGACCGGGGGGTAACAATGAGCAGTTCTTC | CASSQDRPGGNNEQFF
. | TRBJ2-7 | 14 | TRBV10-1 | TRBD2 | TGCGCCAGCAGTCCTAGCGGGAGGGCCTACGAGCAGTACTTC | CASSPSGRAYEQYF